Shown below are 24 T cell receptor beta chains from a single sample sequenced in a study of technical replicates of blood from a handful of donors. Some clones are missing from TCRdb's copy, which holds only in-frame ones; the method was immunoSEQ multiplex PCR. The table includes approximately 70,000 clones, about 97% detected once. The source material was T cells isolated from PBMCs. Receptor source: a human donor in good health.

The chain employs TRBV4-3 and TRBJ2-1; 14 nucleotides line up with TRBD2. CDR1 is LGHNA, CDR2 YSLEER, per germline. This CDR3 has 16 amino acids. V was pared by 5 bases and J by 9 bases, with 9 bases of the junction left unmatched. The CDR3 DNA follows: TGCGCCAGCAGCAAGGGACTAGCGGGAGTAGATAGTGAGCAGTTCTTC. It yields the protein CASSKGLAGVDSEQFF.

The chain carries TRBV6-5 and TRBJ1-4; 7 positions agree with TRBD1. Germline lookup yields CDR1 MNHEY and CDR2 SVGAGI. The ends lost 5 bases at V and 10 bases at J; junction bases unmatched: 13. The CDR3 runs 15 residues. The CDR3 nucleotides read TGTGCCAGCAGTCCCTCGACAGGGAGTCCTACAAAACTGTTTTTT. The encoded protein is CASSPSTGSPTKLFF.

CDR3 in DNA: TGTGCCAGCAGTGTGTGGGGGGACGACGGGGAGCTGTTTTTT. This encodes CASSVWGDDGELFF. The rearrangement links TRBV25-1 to TRBJ2-2; tentative D call: TRBD2 (6 bases). CDR1 is MGHDK and CDR2 is SYGVNS in the germline V gene. The CDR3 consists of 14 residues. The V end lost 4 bases, the J end lost 7 bases, and 13 bases lay between the germline ends.

This clone was counted a single time. A read error may account for a junction end that differs from germline. The genes are TRBV7-7 and TRBJ2-2, with no clear D. Germline CDR1 reads SSHAT; CDR2 reads FNYEAQ (reference sequence). The CDR3 sequence is 15 residues long. The DNA for the CDR3 is TGTGCTAGCAGCCCCGTAGTAGCGAACACCGGGGAGCTGTTTTTT. Its translation is CASSPVVANTGELFF.

The J gene is TRBJ1-5, the V gene TRBV25-1, with 9 bases matching TRBD1. Germline CDR1 MGHDK, CDR2 SYGVNS. V trimming: 3 bases; J trimming: 6 bases; junction bases outside the gene matches: 3. This CDR3 is 14 amino acids long. The CDR3 DNA follows: TGTGCCAGCAGTGAGACAGGGGGTAGTCAGCCCCAGCATTTT. Encoded protein: CASSETGGSQPQHF.

The chain is built from TRBV4-1 and TRBJ2-5; tentatively, D is TRBD1 (5 bases). The CDR3 spans 15 residues. CDR1 MGHRA and CDR2 YSYEKL come from the germline V gene. V was cut by 1 base and J by 5 bases, with 14 bases left in between. The CDR3 DNA sequence: TGCGCCAGCAGCCAAGTCTCAGGGATTTTTGAGACCCAGTACTTC. As protein: CASSQVSGIFETQYF.

This chain uses TRBV9 with TRBJ2-1, with TRBD1 matching over 7 bases. V shed 4 bases and J 7 bases; nucleotides not matched to a gene: 8. The CDR3 contains 14 residues. Germline assignment: CDR1 SGDLS and CDR2 YYNGEE. The CDR3 loop is CASSPVLTGNEQFF. In DNA, the CDR3 is TGTGCCAGCAGCCCCGTCCTGACAGGGAATGAGCAGTTCTTC.

The CDR3 coding sequence is TGTGCCACCAGAGGACTAGCGGGACCTAGAAACGAGCAGTACTTC. Protein sequence: CATRGLAGPRNEQYF. This sequence joins TRBV10-3 and TRBJ2-7; 12 bases match TRBD2. This CDR3 has 15 amino acids. Germline CDR1 and CDR2: ENHRY and SYGVKD. With 10 bases clipped from V and 5 bases from J, the junction kept 12 bases outside the gene matches.

J is TRBJ2-7 and V is TRBV27; TRBD2 is a possible D gene (5 bases). Germline V lookup: CDR1 MNHEY, CDR2 SMNVEV (reference sequence). V lost 3 bases and J lost 1, with 13 bases in between. The CDR3 has 15 amino acids. The CDR3 DNA reads as TGTGCCAGCAGTTTGAGGGTAGGCGGGTCCTACGAGCAGTACTTC. Protein: CASSLRVGGSYEQYF.

In nucleotides, the CDR3 is TGTGCCAGCAGTTACTCGAGGGAGAATCAGCCCCAGCATTTT. It codes for CASSYSRENQPQHF. This chain connects TRBV6-5 to TRBJ1-5; D gene ambiguous. The germline gives CDR1 MNHEY, CDR2 SVGAGI. Trimming pared 0 bases from V and 4 bases from J, leaving 7 bases between. CDR3 length: 14 amino acids.

The gene calls are TRBV4-1 and TRBJ2-1; no clear D. Germline CDR1 is MGHRA and CDR2 is YSYEKL. Trimming took off 1 base at V and 5 bases at J, with 15 bases between the two ends. The CDR3 consists of 16 residues. CDR3 DNA: TGCGCCAGCAGCCAAGCTCCCCCCGAACGGGACAATGAGCAGTTCTTC. Its translation is CASSQAPPERDNEQFF.

The V call is TRBV5-6, the J call TRBJ2-7; 8 bases line up with TRBD1. The trim removed 5 bases at V and 7 bases at J, leaving 11 bases unmatched. Germline CDR1 is SGHDT and CDR2 is YYEEEE. The CDR3 totals 14 residues. The CDR3 DNA sequence: TGTGCCAGCAGGGGGCAGGGGGCGTCCAGGGAGCAGTACTTC. As protein: CASRGQGASREQYF.

The gene calls are TRBV7-9 and TRBJ2-1; D is unclear. CDR1 is SEHNR, CDR2 FQNEAQ, per germline (reference sequence). CDR3 size: 14 residues. Trimming took off 6 bases at V and 5 bases at J, with 14 bases between the two ends. CDR3 sequence (DNA): TGTGCCAGCAGTGGTAAGGAGCCAGACAATGAGCAGTTCTTC. Amino acid sequence: CASSGKEPDNEQFF.

The chain employs TRBV7-3 and TRBJ1-4, with D unclear. CDR1 SGHTA and CDR2 FQGTGA come from the germline V gene. Trimming left V 5 bases short and J 0 bases short, with 4 bases between. The CDR3 extends over 13 amino acids. DNA for the CDR3: TGTGCCAGCAGCCTTTCAACTAATGAAAAACTGTTTTTT. Amino acids: CASSLSTNEKLFF.

The V call is TRBV9, the J call TRBJ2-3, with D possibly being TRBD2 (5 bases). Trimming pared 5 bases from V and 7 bases from J, leaving 23 bases between. This CDR3 spans 16 amino acids. The germline V gene has CDR1 SGDLS and CDR2 YYNGEE. CDR3 amino acids: CASSRMGANNPHTQYF. CDR3 bases: TGTGCCAGCAGTCGAATGGGAGCTAATAATCCTCATACGCAGTATTTT.

The chain recombines TRBV7-9 with TRBJ2-7; 7 bases align to TRBD2. The CDR3 loop spans 14 amino acids. The V and J ends lost 2 bases and 6 bases, in that order; junction bases with no gene match: 7. Looked up from germline, CDR1 is SEHNR and CDR2 is FQNEAQ (reference sequence). The CDR3 protein is CASSLSLSGGEQYF. The CDR3 nucleotides read TGTGCCAGCAGCTTATCCTTGTCGGGAGGCGAGCAGTACTTC.

The rearrangement joins TRBV6-5 to TRBJ1-2; 8 nucleotides line up with TRBD1. The CDR3 extends over 15 amino acids. With V trimmed by 4 bases and J by 5 bases, 9 bases remained unmatched. The germline CDR1 and CDR2 sequences are MNHEY and SVGAGI. The CDR3 region has the DNA TGTGCCAGCAGTTCCCCGGGACAGGAGTTTTATGGCTACACCTTC. The encoded protein is CASSSPGQEFYGYTF.

The rearrangement uses TRBV2 and TRBJ2-7; 10 positions match TRBD1. This CDR3 has 14 residues. J lost 3 bases, V lost 6 bases, and 5 bases had no gene match. Germline V gives CDR1 SNHLY, CDR2 FYNNEI. The CDR3 DNA reads TGTGCCAGCAGAGCCGGGACAGGGGACTACGAGCAGTACTTC. As protein: CASRAGTGDYEQYF. The full variable domain, with the rest looked up from reference TRBV2 and TRBJ2-7, is EPEVTQTPSHQVTQMGQEVILRCVPISNHLYFYWYRQILGQKVEFLVSFYNNEISEKSEIFDDQFSVERPDGSNFTLKIRSTKLEDSAMYFCASRAGTGDYEQYFGPGTRLTVT.

The rearrangement links TRBV5-1 to TRBJ2-7; weak D call: TRBD2 (5 bases). V was shortened by 0 bases and J by 3 bases, with 16 bases between the two germline ends. CDR1 and CDR2 from the germline V gene are SGHRS and YFSETQ. There are 16 residues in the CDR3. CDR3 loop: CASSLGHGEEIYEQYF. CDR3 nucleotide sequence: TGCGCCAGCAGCTTGGGTCACGGGGAAGAAATCTACGAGCAGTACTTC.

The CDR3 sequence: CASSSHQGNGYTF. CDR3 DNA sequence: TGTGCCAGCAGTTCACATCAGGGCAATGGCTACACCTTC. The rearrangement uses TRBV27 and TRBJ1-2, with a possible D match to TRBD1 (5 bases). Looked up from germline, CDR1 is MNHEY and CDR2 is SMNVEV (reference sequence). The CDR3 has 13 amino acids. The ends were cut back, 4 bases at V and 6 bases at J, with 12 bases in the middle.

This sequence joins TRBV30 and TRBJ2-3; unclear D gene. CDR3 size: 13 residues. V was pared by 4 bases and J by 8 bases, with 16 bases between. CDR1 is GTSNPN, CDR2 SVGIG, per germline (reference sequence). DNA for the CDR3: TGTGCCTGGACAGACTTAGCAGTCGGTACGCAGTATTTT. This translates into CAWTDLAVGTQYF.

The rearrangement uses TRBV27 and TRBJ2-3, with 13 bases fitting TRBD2. CDR1 MNHEY and CDR2 SMNVEV come from the germline V gene (reference sequence). V was pared by 5 bases and J by 4 bases, with 6 bases of the junction left unmatched. This CDR3 has 16 amino acids. The CDR3 bases are TGTGCCAGCAGTCCCCGGACTAGCGGGAGCCCAGATACGCAGTATTTT. This gives the protein CASSPRTSGSPDTQYF.

The chain carries TRBV10-3 and TRBJ2-1; 7 nucleotides line up with TRBD1. V lost 0 bases to trimming and J lost 10 bases; unmatched junction nucleotides: 12. The length of the CDR3 is 16 residues. The germline V gene encodes CDR1 ENHRY and CDR2 SYGVKD. In DNA, the CDR3 is TGTGCCATCAGTGAGTCGACAGGGTTTAACGGGCGGGAGCAGTTCTTC. It is translated as CAISESTGFNGREQFF.

The chain combines TRBV6-1 with TRBJ1-2; 7 nucleotides align to TRBD1. V shed 4 bases and J 7 bases; nucleotides not matched to a gene: 6. CDR1 MNHNS and CDR2 SASEGT come from the germline V gene. This CDR3 spans 13 amino acids. CDR3 sequence (DNA): TGTGCCAGCAGTGGGGTAGGGGGCAGTGGCTACACCTTC. It is translated as CASSGVGGSGYTF.